This passage covers 10 T cell receptor beta chains from one sample sequenced in a study of graft-versus-host responses after intestinal transplantation. These receptors have no identified antigens. Only in-frame clones appear in the TCRdb table, and some are missing; sequencing was by immunoSEQ multiplex PCR. The sample holds about 100,000 clones, more than 75% seen once. Sequencing was performed on unstimulated CD4+ T cells sorted from spleen or lymph node cells, taken before intestinal transplant. The receptors here all came from a human donor who received an intestinal transplant.

The V call is TRBV2, the J call TRBJ2-5; weak D call: TRBD1 (5 bases). The germline gives CDR1 SNHLY, CDR2 FYNNEI. The V end lost 8 bases, the J end lost 2 bases, and 12 bases lay between the germline ends. This CDR3 has 13 residues. The DNA of the CDR3 is TGTGCCAGCCGTAGGGGTGAACAAGAGACCCAGTACTTC. Amino acid sequence: CASRRGEQETQYF.

In its sample, this clone was seen a few times. The V call is TRBV6-5, the J call TRBJ2-3, with D unclear. The V end lost 5 bases, the J end lost 8 bases, and 11 bases lay between the germline ends. CDR1 and CDR2 from the germline V gene are MNHEY and SVGAGI. This CDR3 is 12 amino acids long. In DNA, the CDR3 is TGTGCCAGCAGTCCCTACATCGGTACGCAGTATTTT. Translating gives CASSPYIGTQYF.

The chain carries TRBV2 and TRBJ2-4, with D maybe TRBD2 (5 bases). Between the trimmed V and J ends, which lost 7 bases and 7 bases, there was a span of 14 bases. This CDR3 is built from 13 residues. The germline V gene has CDR1 SNHLY and CDR2 FYNNEI. CDR3 DNA: TGTGCCAGCACTAATAGACCGGGGAACATTCAGTACTTC. This encodes CASTNRPGNIQYF. Using reference TRBV2 and TRBJ2-4 for the parts outside the CDR3, the full variable domain is EPEVTQTPSHQVTQMGQEVILRCVPISNHLYFYWYRQILGQKVEFLVSFYNNEISEKSEIFDDQFSVERPDGSNFTLKIRSTKLEDSAMYFCASTNRPGNIQYFGAGTRLSVL.

The chain has TRBV11-2 and TRBJ2-1; D gene uncertain. The CDR3 contains 14 residues. Trimming stripped 4 bases from V and 6 bases from J, with 13 bases between. CDR1 is SGHAT, CDR2 FQNNGV, per germline. In DNA form, the CDR3 reads TGTGCCAGCAGCTCCGCCCCCATGTTCAATGAGCAGTTCTTC. It yields the protein CASSSAPMFNEQFF.

The chain is built from TRBV10-2 and TRBJ1-1; D is unresolved. Per germline, CDR1 WSHSY and CDR2 SAAADI. The V end lost 1 base, the J end lost 7 bases, and 4 bases lay between the germline ends. This CDR3 is built from 11 residues. As DNA, the CDR3 is TGCGCCAGCAGTGAGTTCCTTGAAGCTTTCTTT. Protein: CASSEFLEAFF.

The rearrangement joins TRBV2 to TRBJ1-6, with no clear D. Trimming took 8 bases from V and 7 from J, leaving 15 bases between them. Germline-derived CDR1 and CDR2 are SNHLY and FYNNEI. The CDR3 runs to 14 residues. CDR3 protein: CASHAGNRNSPLHF. The CDR3 region has the DNA TGTGCCAGCCACGCAGGAAACCGAAATTCACCCCTCCACTTT.

V is TRBV4-2 and J is TRBJ2-3; weak D call: TRBD2 (6 bases). Trimming took 4 bases from V and 0 from J, leaving 17 bases between them. Germline CDR1 and CDR2: LGHNA and YNFKEQ. The CDR3 runs 17 residues. The chain's CDR3 is CASSLGRGLGSTDTQYF. CDR3 coding DNA: TGTGCCAGCAGCCTAGGAAGGGGACTCGGAAGCACAGATACGCAGTATTTT.

The chain recombines TRBV28 with TRBJ2-7; D not resolved. CDR3 length: 11 residues. CDR1 MDHEN and CDR2 SYDVKM come from the germline V gene. V lost 6 bases to trimming and J lost 4 bases, with 7 bases between them. The CDR3 protein is CASSLNYEQYF. CDR3 coding DNA: TGTGCCAGCAGCCTTAATTACGAGCAGTACTTC. Drawing the rest from reference TRBV28 and TRBJ2-7, the complete variable domain is DVKVTQSSRYLVKRTGEKVFLECVQDMDHENMFWYRQDPGLGLRLIYFSYDVKMKEKGDIPEGYSVSREKKERFSLILESASTNQTSMYLCASSLNYEQYFGPGTRLTVT.

The chain uses TRBV6-5 and TRBJ2-5; D is possibly TRBD2 (7 bases). Trimming removed 6 bases from V and 1 base from J, with 9 bases in between. The CDR3 is made up of 13 amino acids. Germline assignment: CDR1 MNHEY and CDR2 SVGAGI. As DNA, the CDR3 is TGTGCCAGCAGGCGGGGGCCCCAAGAGACCCAGTACTTC. Protein: CASRRGPQETQYF.

This chain connects TRBV19 to TRBJ2-2, with D perhaps assigned TRBD1 or TRBD2 (5 bases each). Germline V gene data show CDR1 as LNHDA and CDR2 as SQIVND (reference sequence). Trimming left V 4 bases short and J 3 bases short, with 18 bases between. The CDR3 sequence is 17 residues long. The CDR3 DNA reads TGTGCCAGTAGTAAGGACTCCGGGGCTCCCTACACCGGGGAGCTGTTTTTT. Protein sequence: CASSKDSGAPYTGELFF.